Shown below are 3 T cell receptor beta chains from a single sample sequenced in a study of blood T cell repertoires in COVID-19. The method was immunoSEQ multiplex PCR; TCRdb's version includes in-frame clones alone and lacks a portion of them. The sample contains 160,000 or so clones, about four fifths of which appear only once. What was sequenced was peripheral blood. Receptors were obtained from an older man with active or convalescent COVID-19.

CDR3 nucleotide sequence: TGCAGCGTTGAAGATCCGACTAGCGGCTACAATGAGCAGTTCTTC. Residues: CSVEDPTSGYNEQFF. The chain couples TRBV29-1 to TRBJ2-1, with TRBD2 matching over 9 bases. CDR1 and CDR2 (germline): SQVTM, ANQGSEA. The CDR3 has 15 residues. Trimming cost V 0 bases and J 3 bases; bases outside gene matches: 3.

The chain has TRBV6-5 and TRBJ2-5, with 7 bases matching TRBD2. Germline CDR1 reads MNHEY; CDR2 reads SVGAGI. V shed 2 bases and J 4 bases; nucleotides not matched to a gene: 1. The length of the CDR3 is 13 residues. CDR3 nucleotide sequence: TGTGCCAGCAGTTACGGGAGGGGAGAGACCCAGTACTTC. Its protein product is CASSYGRGETQYF.

This clone was picked up one time. The chain links TRBV3-1 (or the pseudogene TRBV3-2) to TRBJ2-1, with D possibly matching TRBD2 (5 bases). CDR1 LGHDT and CDR2 YNNKEL come from the germline V gene (reference sequence). Trimming took 3 bases from V and 5 from J, leaving 8 bases between them. The CDR3 spans 13 residues. CDR3 sequence reads: CASSHTRDNEQFF. For the CDR3, the DNA is TGTGCCAGCAGCCACACTAGGGACAATGAGCAGTTCTTC.